This T cell receptor (beta chain) was recorded in a study of OX40 agonist ivuxolimab in advanced cancers. The table came from immunoSEQ multiplex PCR; TCRdb's copy has only in-frame clones and leaves some out. The sample gives fewer than 65,000 clones, roughly 86% of which show up once; around 5.2% is in the top ten. Germline V lookup: CDR1 SGHDT, CDR2 YYEEEE. The CDR3 is 13 amino acids. V was shortened by 4 bases and J by 5 bases, with 11 bases between the two germline ends. The chain uses TRBV5-6 and TRBJ2-3; D gene uncertain. The clonotype comes from an adult with an advanced solid tumor such as melanoma, head and neck, liver or kidney cancer. The input for sequencing was CD4+ or CD8+ T cells sorted from blood, taken in a trial of the OX40 agonist ivuxolimab. CDR3 in DNA: TGTGCCAGCAGCATTGCCATGGAAGATACGCAGTATTTT. It specifies CASSIAMEDTQYF.